This T cell receptor (beta chain) was sequenced for a study of CD8+CD57+ T cells in acquired aplastic anemia. Study-wide findings and caveats: Both total CD4+ and CD8+ pools in patients were more diverse than CD8+CD57+ cells.

Whoever was chosen for sequencing had shown CD8+CD57+ cell expansion by flow cytometry. None of the patients had been given any therapy when their blood was sampled. Germline lookup yields CDR1 SGHNT and CDR2 YENEEA. After removal of 3 bases from V and 6 bases from J, the junction contained 3 bases not matched to a gene. The CDR3 runs to 14 residues. This clonotype was picked up a small number of times. Antigen: not known. Profiles of TCR beta VDJ and CDR3 were generated from a genomic DNA template. TCRdb re-analysed the reads in MiXCR, keeping a single row per CDR3 protein. The sample includes around 19,000 distinct CDR3 sequences, roughly 40% seen only once; the top ten take more than 70%.

The TCR was taken from a human donor with aplastic anemia. The sequencing sample was made of CD8+CD57+ T cells sorted from PBMCs. As for subset: bead-enriched CD8+CD57+ effector memory T cells from SAA patients. This chain links TRBV11-3 with TRBJ2-1, with 9 bases identical to TRBD1. The CDR3 DNA reads as TGTGCCAGCAGCTTGGAGGGACAGGGCAATGAGCAGTTCTTC. Translating it yields CASSLEGQGNEQFF. The full variable domain, with the rest looked up from reference TRBV11-3 and TRBJ2-1, is EAGVVQSPRYKIIEKKQPVAFWCNPISGHNTLYWYLQNLGQGPELLIRYENEEAVDDSQLPKDRFSAERLKGVDSTLKIQPAELGDSAVYLCASSLEGQGNEQFFGPGTRLTVL.